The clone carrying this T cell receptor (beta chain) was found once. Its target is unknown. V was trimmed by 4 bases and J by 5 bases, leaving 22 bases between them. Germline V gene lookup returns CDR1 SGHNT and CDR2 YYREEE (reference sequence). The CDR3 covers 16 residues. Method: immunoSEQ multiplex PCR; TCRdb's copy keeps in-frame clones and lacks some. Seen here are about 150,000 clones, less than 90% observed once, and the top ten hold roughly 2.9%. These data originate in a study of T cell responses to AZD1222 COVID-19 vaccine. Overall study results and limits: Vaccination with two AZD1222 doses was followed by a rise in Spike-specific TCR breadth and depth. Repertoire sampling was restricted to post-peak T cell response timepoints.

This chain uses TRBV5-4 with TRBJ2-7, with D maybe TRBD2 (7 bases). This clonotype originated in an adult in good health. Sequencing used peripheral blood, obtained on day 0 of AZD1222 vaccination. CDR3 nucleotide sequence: TGTGCCAGCAGCAAGGGGGGGCAGGGCTTTGTCGACGAGCAGTACTTC. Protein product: CASSKGGQGFVDEQYF. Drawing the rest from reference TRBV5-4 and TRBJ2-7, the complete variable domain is ETGVTQSPTHLIKTRGQQVTLRCSSQSGHNTVSWYQQALGQGPQFIFQYYREEENGRGNFPPRFSGLQFPNYSSELNVNALELDDSALYLCASSKGGQGFVDEQYFGPGTRLTVT.